The rows below give T cell receptor beta chains drawn from one sample of a study of blood T cells in healthy people across ages. In TCRdb, the 5' RACE reads were re-called with MiXCR into one record per CDR3 protein. The table lists 1.2 million to 1.5 million distinct CDR3 sequences, roughly 59% of them singletons. Source material: blood. Receptors originate from a man younger than 35 in good health. Each CDR3 is given with its conserved first and last residue. Fields, in order: V gene, clone size, D gene, J gene, CDR3 DNA, CDR3 protein. A D gene is named only where the DNA matches it firmly. Clone size is not always given. Where it is, it says once, few, many or a class for expanded clones.

v_call: TRBV4-1
clone_size: -
d_call: -
j_call: TRBJ2-7
cdr3_nt: TGCGCCAGCAGCCAAGATTTAGGGGGGGCCTCGTCCTACGAGCAGTACTTC
cdr3_aa: CASSQDLGGASSYEQYF

v_call: TRBV3-1
clone_size: -
d_call: TRBD1
j_call: TRBJ1-5
cdr3_nt: TGTGCCAGCAGCCCCTGGACAGGGTGGGGGAATAGTCAGCCCCAGCATTTT
cdr3_aa: CASSPWTGWGNSQPQHF

v_call: TRBV20-1
clone_size: -
d_call: -
j_call: TRBJ1-2
cdr3_nt: TGCAGTGCTAGAAATAGGGGGGCCGCAAATGGCTACACCTTC
cdr3_aa: CSARNRGAANGYTF

v_call: TRBV27
clone_size: -
d_call: TRBD2
j_call: TRBJ2-7
cdr3_nt: TGTGCCAGCAGTTATGGACTAGATCGTGGCGAGCAGTACTTC
cdr3_aa: CASSYGLDRGEQYF

v_call: TRBV4-1
clone_size: once
d_call: TRBD1
j_call: TRBJ2-1
cdr3_nt: TGCGCCAGCAGCCATAGGGGACAGGGATACAATGAGCAGTTCTTC
cdr3_aa: CASSHRGQGYNEQFF

v_call: TRBV12-3/TRBV12-4
clone_size: -
d_call: -
j_call: TRBJ1-4
cdr3_nt: TGTGCCAGCAGTCGTAATAACAGGAATGAAAAACTGTTTTTT
cdr3_aa: CASSRNNRNEKLFF

v_call: TRBV7-9
clone_size: -
d_call: TRBD2
j_call: TRBJ2-5
cdr3_nt: TGTGCCAGCAGCCTAGGGACTAGCCGGGAGACCCAGTACTTC
cdr3_aa: CASSLGTSRETQYF

v_call: TRBV20-1
clone_size: -
d_call: -
j_call: TRBJ1-5
cdr3_nt: TGCAGTGCTAAGATGGCGGAGGGAAGCAATCAGCCCCAGCATTTT
cdr3_aa: CSAKMAEGSNQPQHF

v_call: TRBV9
clone_size: -
d_call: -
j_call: TRBJ1-1
cdr3_nt: TGTGCCAGCAGCGAAAACCTCTCGGGGGTGAACACTGAAGCTTTCTTT
cdr3_aa: CASSENLSGVNTEAFF

v_call: TRBV7-9
clone_size: few
d_call: -
j_call: TRBJ2-7
cdr3_nt: TGTGCCAGCGGACGCGAAGCCGATGACGAGCAGTACTTC
cdr3_aa: CASGREADDEQYF

v_call: TRBV10-3
clone_size: -
d_call: -
j_call: TRBJ2-3
cdr3_nt: TGTGCCATCAGTGAGAGTGGGCCTAGCGGCACAGATACGCAGTATTTT
cdr3_aa: CAISESGPSGTDTQYF

v_call: TRBV27
clone_size: -
d_call: TRBD2
j_call: TRBJ2-7
cdr3_nt: TGTGCCAGCTGGCTCAGCGGGAGTGGGAATGAGCAGTACTTC
cdr3_aa: CASWLSGSGNEQYF

v_call: TRBV12-3/TRBV12-4
clone_size: -
d_call: -
j_call: TRBJ2-5
cdr3_nt: TGTGCCAGCAGTTCGCGGGGACATCGAAGGACCCAGTACTTC
cdr3_aa: CASSSRGHRRTQYF

v_call: TRBV4-1
clone_size: -
d_call: -
j_call: TRBJ2-5
cdr3_nt: TGCGCCAGCAGCCAAGATGCTCTAGGTCGTCTAGTCAAGTACTTC
cdr3_aa: CASSQDALGRLVKYF

v_call: TRBV7-2
clone_size: -
d_call: -
j_call: TRBJ2-3
cdr3_nt: TGTGCCAGCAGCTTCGGGGAAACGAGAAACACAGATACGCAGTATTTT
cdr3_aa: CASSFGETRNTDTQYF

v_call: TRBV24-1
clone_size: -
d_call: TRBD1
j_call: TRBJ2-4
cdr3_nt: TGTGCCACCGGCACGACAGGGACGGACATTCAGTACTTC
cdr3_aa: CATGTTGTDIQYF

v_call: TRBV2
clone_size: -
d_call: TRBD1
j_call: TRBJ1-2
cdr3_nt: TGTGCCAGCAGTGAACGGGGCAGGGGGCGTCACAACTATGGCTACACCTTC
cdr3_aa: CASSERGRGRHNYGYTF

v_call: TRBV29-1
clone_size: -
d_call: -
j_call: TRBJ2-1
cdr3_nt: TGCAGCGTTGAACTAGGGGGGATGAAGTTCTTC
cdr3_aa: CSVELGGMKFF

v_call: TRBV18
clone_size: -
d_call: TRBD1
j_call: TRBJ1-2
cdr3_nt: TGTGCCAGCTCACCACTCCAGGACAGGGCCTATGGACGCTATGGCTACACCTTC
cdr3_aa: CASSPLQDRAYGRYGYTF

v_call: TRBV5-6
clone_size: -
d_call: -
j_call: TRBJ2-3
cdr3_nt: TGTGCCAGCGGACAACAGGGCACAGATACGCAGTATTTT
cdr3_aa: CASGQQGTDTQYF

v_call: TRBV6-5
clone_size: -
d_call: TRBD1
j_call: TRBJ1-2
cdr3_nt: TGTGCCGGCAGTTCCGGACAGGGGCCTGGCTACACCTTC
cdr3_aa: CAGSSGQGPGYTF

v_call: TRBV6-6
clone_size: -
d_call: -
j_call: TRBJ1-1
cdr3_nt: TGTGCCAGCAGTTACTCGTTAGATACGACAGGTAGGGAAGCTTTCTTT
cdr3_aa: CASSYSLDTTGREAFF

v_call: TRBV5-6
clone_size: -
d_call: -
j_call: TRBJ2-7
cdr3_nt: TGTGCCAGCAGCTTCCCCGCTAGGCAGGGAGGATACGAGCAGTACTTC
cdr3_aa: CASSFPARQGGYEQYF

v_call: TRBV24-1
clone_size: few
d_call: -
j_call: TRBJ2-2
cdr3_nt: TGTGCCACCAGTGATTTTAGTCAGCCTCCGATCACCGGGGAGCTGTTTTTT
cdr3_aa: CATSDFSQPPITGELFF

v_call: TRBV5-1
clone_size: few
d_call: TRBD2
j_call: TRBJ2-1
cdr3_nt: TGCGCCAGCAGACCTCCAGCGGGAGTTACGGGCGAGCAGTTCTTC
cdr3_aa: CASRPPAGVTGEQFF

v_call: TRBV7-9
clone_size: once
d_call: -
j_call: TRBJ2-3
cdr3_nt: TGTGCCAGCAGCCTCCCCGGGACCTCAGATACGCAGTATTTT
cdr3_aa: CASSLPGTSDTQYF

v_call: TRBV20-1
clone_size: -
d_call: TRBD2
j_call: TRBJ2-1
cdr3_nt: TGCAGTGCTAGTCCGATTAGCGGGAGTCAATCCTACAATGAGCAGTTCTTC
cdr3_aa: CSASPISGSQSYNEQFF

v_call: TRBV29-1
clone_size: -
d_call: TRBD1
j_call: TRBJ1-2
cdr3_nt: TGCAGCGTTGCGGACCTCTGGGGACAGGAATCTTACACCTTC
cdr3_aa: CSVADLWGQESYTF

v_call: TRBV4-1
clone_size: -
d_call: -
j_call: TRBJ1-1
cdr3_nt: TGCGCCAGCAGCAACGGACAGACAAACTCTGAAGCTTTCTTT
cdr3_aa: CASSNGQTNSEAFF

v_call: TRBV4-2
clone_size: -
d_call: -
j_call: TRBJ1-2
cdr3_nt: TGTGCCAGCAGCCAGGCGGGCCTGGGCTACACCTTC
cdr3_aa: CASSQAGLGYTF

v_call: TRBV5-1
clone_size: -
d_call: -
j_call: TRBJ2-7
cdr3_nt: TGCGCCAGCAGCTTGGCGAGGGACTCCTACGAGCAGTACTTC
cdr3_aa: CASSLARDSYEQYF

v_call: TRBV6-2/TRBV6-3
clone_size: -
d_call: TRBD2
j_call: TRBJ2-1
cdr3_nt: TGTGCCAGCAGGCAAGGCCCGGGACTAGGACCTTACAATGAGCAGTTCTTC
cdr3_aa: CASRQGPGLGPYNEQFF

v_call: TRBV15
clone_size: -
d_call: -
j_call: TRBJ2-1
cdr3_nt: TGTGCCACCAGCACCATCACGTGGGGTGAGCAGTTCTTC
cdr3_aa: CATSTITWGEQFF

v_call: TRBV15
clone_size: -
d_call: TRBD2
j_call: TRBJ2-1
cdr3_nt: TGTGCCACCAGCCTAAGAGTGGGTCTTAGCGGGAAAGGCAATGAGCAGTTCTTC
cdr3_aa: CATSLRVGLSGKGNEQFF

v_call: TRBV24-1
clone_size: few
d_call: -
j_call: TRBJ2-2
cdr3_nt: TGTGCCACCAGTGATTCCGCCTGGACAGACACCGGGGAGCTGTTTTTT
cdr3_aa: CATSDSAWTDTGELFF

v_call: TRBV20-1
clone_size: -
d_call: TRBD1
j_call: TRBJ1-4
cdr3_nt: TGCAGTGCTAGAGTGTTTGCGTTGTTGGACAGGGTTGCAACTAATGAAAAACTGTTTTTT
cdr3_aa: CSARVFALLDRVATNEKLFF

v_call: TRBV4-1
clone_size: -
d_call: -
j_call: TRBJ2-3
cdr3_nt: TGCGCCAGCAGCCAAGAACGACCGACAGATACGCAGTATTTT
cdr3_aa: CASSQERPTDTQYF

v_call: TRBV10-1
clone_size: -
d_call: -
j_call: TRBJ1-2
cdr3_nt: TGCGCCAGCAGCCCCCCGGGTGGCGGCTACACCTTC
cdr3_aa: CASSPPGGGYTF

v_call: TRBV20-1
clone_size: -
d_call: TRBD2
j_call: TRBJ2-1
cdr3_nt: TGCAGTGCTAGAACTAGCGGGAGGGCCGTTCCTAACAATGAGCAGTTCTTC
cdr3_aa: CSARTSGRAVPNNEQFF

v_call: TRBV11-2
clone_size: -
d_call: TRBD1
j_call: TRBJ1-1
cdr3_nt: TGTGCCAGCAGCTTTGAGGGGGCTGGCTCTGAAGCTTTCTTT
cdr3_aa: CASSFEGAGSEAFF

v_call: TRBV25-1
clone_size: few
d_call: -
j_call: TRBJ1-2
cdr3_nt: TGTGCCAGCAGTGACCTTGGCTACACCTTC
cdr3_aa: CASSDLGYTF

v_call: TRBV2
clone_size: -
d_call: -
j_call: TRBJ1-6
cdr3_nt: TGTGCCAGCAGCAGGGCAAATTCACCCCTCCACTTT
cdr3_aa: CASSRANSPLHF

v_call: TRBV20-1
clone_size: -
d_call: -
j_call: TRBJ1-4
cdr3_nt: TGCAGTGCGAAGGGCAGCCTTGAAAAACTGTTTTTT
cdr3_aa: CSAKGSLEKLFF

v_call: TRBV6-6
clone_size: -
d_call: TRBD2
j_call: TRBJ2-1
cdr3_nt: TGTGCCAGCAGTTATTCCCTAGCGGGGGGCCCTTACAATGAGCAGTTCTTC
cdr3_aa: CASSYSLAGGPYNEQFF

v_call: TRBV9
clone_size: -
d_call: -
j_call: TRBJ2-7
cdr3_nt: TGTGCCAGCAGCGTAGCCGGGGGAAACGAGCAGTACTTC
cdr3_aa: CASSVAGGNEQYF

v_call: TRBV20-1
clone_size: -
d_call: TRBD1
j_call: TRBJ2-7
cdr3_nt: TGCAGTGCTACCGGGACAGCCATCTACGAGCAGTACTTC
cdr3_aa: CSATGTAIYEQYF

v_call: TRBV5-5
clone_size: -
d_call: TRBD1
j_call: TRBJ1-2
cdr3_nt: TGTGCCAGCAGCACAAATCCTACAGGGGAACACTCTGGCTACACCTTC
cdr3_aa: CASSTNPTGEHSGYTF

v_call: TRBV20-1
clone_size: -
d_call: TRBD1
j_call: TRBJ1-1
cdr3_nt: TGCAGTGCCCAACAGGGGGCAGGTGAAGCTTTCTTT
cdr3_aa: CSAQQGAGEAFF

v_call: TRBV7-9
clone_size: -
d_call: TRBD2
j_call: TRBJ2-1
cdr3_nt: TGTGCCAGCAACCTGTTGGTGCGGGAGGGCTTCAATGAGCAGTTCTTC
cdr3_aa: CASNLLVREGFNEQFF

v_call: TRBV10-3
clone_size: once
d_call: TRBD1
j_call: TRBJ2-3
cdr3_nt: TGTGCCATCAGCTCGGACAGGCGACACACAGATACGCAGTATTTT
cdr3_aa: CAISSDRRHTDTQYF

v_call: TRBV10-3
clone_size: few
d_call: -
j_call: TRBJ2-5
cdr3_nt: TGTGCCATCAGTGATCTAGACACCCAAGAGACCCAGTACTTC
cdr3_aa: CAISDLDTQETQYF

v_call: TRBV5-6
clone_size: -
d_call: -
j_call: TRBJ1-1
cdr3_nt: TGTGCCAGCAGCCTTGGACAGTACCTTGAAGCTTTCTTT
cdr3_aa: CASSLGQYLEAFF

v_call: TRBV19
clone_size: -
d_call: -
j_call: TRBJ1-2
cdr3_nt: TGTGCCAGTAGTATAGACCTATTATTCGACGTCCAGGCCTATGGCTACACCTTC
cdr3_aa: CASSIDLLFDVQAYGYTF

v_call: TRBV7-9
clone_size: few
d_call: TRBD1
j_call: TRBJ2-6
cdr3_nt: TGTGCCAGCAGCCGGGACAGGTCTGGGGCCAACGTCCTGACTTTC
cdr3_aa: CASSRDRSGANVLTF